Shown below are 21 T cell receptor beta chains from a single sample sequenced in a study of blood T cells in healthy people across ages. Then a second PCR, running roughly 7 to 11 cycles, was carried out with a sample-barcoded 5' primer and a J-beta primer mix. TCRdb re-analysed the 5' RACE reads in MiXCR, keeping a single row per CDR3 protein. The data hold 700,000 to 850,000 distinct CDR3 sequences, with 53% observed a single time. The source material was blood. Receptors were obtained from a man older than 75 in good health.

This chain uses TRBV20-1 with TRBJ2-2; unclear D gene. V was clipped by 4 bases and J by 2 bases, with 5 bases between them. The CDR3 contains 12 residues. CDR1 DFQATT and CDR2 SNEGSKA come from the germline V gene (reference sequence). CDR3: CSANRNTGELFF. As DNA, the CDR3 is TGCAGTGCTAATCGAAACACCGGGGAGCTGTTTTTT.

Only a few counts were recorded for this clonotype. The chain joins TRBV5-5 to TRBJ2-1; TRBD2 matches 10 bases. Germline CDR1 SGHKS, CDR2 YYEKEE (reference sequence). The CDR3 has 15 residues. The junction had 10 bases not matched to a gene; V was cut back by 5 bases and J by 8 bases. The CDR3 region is CASRATSGALDEQFF. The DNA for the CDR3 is TGTGCCAGCAGGGCTACTAGCGGGGCCTTGGATGAGCAGTTCTTC.

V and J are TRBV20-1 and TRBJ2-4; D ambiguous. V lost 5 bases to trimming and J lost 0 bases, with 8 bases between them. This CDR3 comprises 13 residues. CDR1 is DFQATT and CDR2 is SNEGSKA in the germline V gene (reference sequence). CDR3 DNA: TGCAGTGCTTTCAATATAGCCAAAAACATTCAGTACTTC. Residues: CSAFNIAKNIQYF.

This CDR3 is CSARVRERTDTQYF. The DNA of the CDR3 is TGCAGTGCTAGAGTGCGGGAGCGGACAGATACGCAGTATTTT. V is TRBV20-1 and J is TRBJ2-3, with 7 bases aligning to TRBD2. After removal of 1 base from V and 3 bases from J, the junction contained 4 bases not matched to a gene. Germline CDR1 is DFQATT and CDR2 is SNEGSKA (reference sequence). CDR3 length: 14 amino acids.

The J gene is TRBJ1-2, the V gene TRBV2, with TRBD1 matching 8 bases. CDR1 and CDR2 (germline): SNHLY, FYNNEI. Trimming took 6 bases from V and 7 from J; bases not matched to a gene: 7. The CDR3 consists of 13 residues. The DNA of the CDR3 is TGTGCCAGCAGCGCAGGGGGCAGGGGTGGCTACACCTTC. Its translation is CASSAGGRGGYTF.

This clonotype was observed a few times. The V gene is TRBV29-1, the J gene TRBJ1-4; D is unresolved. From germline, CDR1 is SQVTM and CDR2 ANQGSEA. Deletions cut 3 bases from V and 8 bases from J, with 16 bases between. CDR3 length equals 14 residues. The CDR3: CSVELGSDGEKLFF. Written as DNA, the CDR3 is TGCAGCGTTGAGCTGGGATCGGACGGGGAAAAACTGTTTTTT. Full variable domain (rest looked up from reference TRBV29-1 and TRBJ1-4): SAVISQKPSRDICQRGTSLTIQCQVDSQVTMMFWYRQQPGQSLTLIATANQGSEATYESGFVIDKFPISRPNLTFSTLTVSNMSPEDSSIYLCSVELGSDGEKLFFGSGTQLSVL.

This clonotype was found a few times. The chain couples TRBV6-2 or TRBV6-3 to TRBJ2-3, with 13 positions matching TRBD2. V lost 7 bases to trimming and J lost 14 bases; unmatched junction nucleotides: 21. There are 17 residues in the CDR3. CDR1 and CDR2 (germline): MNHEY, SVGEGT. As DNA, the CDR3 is TGTGCCAGCAAGAGACCTGGACTAGCGGGAGAGCACAGATACGCGTATTTT. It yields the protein CASKRPGLAGEHRYAYF.

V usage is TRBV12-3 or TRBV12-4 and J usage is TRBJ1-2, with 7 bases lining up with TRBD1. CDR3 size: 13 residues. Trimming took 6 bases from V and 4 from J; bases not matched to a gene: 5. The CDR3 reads CASRHDRAYGYTF. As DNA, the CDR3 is TGTGCCAGCAGACACGACAGGGCCTATGGCTACACCTTC.

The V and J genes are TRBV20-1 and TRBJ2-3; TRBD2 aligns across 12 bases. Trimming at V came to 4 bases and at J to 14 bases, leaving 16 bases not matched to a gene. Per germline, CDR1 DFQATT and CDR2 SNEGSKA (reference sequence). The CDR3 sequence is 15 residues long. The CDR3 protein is CSATWTSGAHRYAYF. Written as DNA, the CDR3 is TGCAGTGCTACATGGACTAGCGGGGCGCACAGATACGCGTATTTT.

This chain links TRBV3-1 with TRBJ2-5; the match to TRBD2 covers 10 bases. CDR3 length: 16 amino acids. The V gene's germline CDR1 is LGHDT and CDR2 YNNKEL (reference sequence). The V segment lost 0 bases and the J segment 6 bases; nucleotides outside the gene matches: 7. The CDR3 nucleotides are TGTGCCAGCAGCCAAGATGTGTCTAGCGGGAGAAAGACCCAGTACTTC. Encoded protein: CASSQDVSSGRKTQYF.

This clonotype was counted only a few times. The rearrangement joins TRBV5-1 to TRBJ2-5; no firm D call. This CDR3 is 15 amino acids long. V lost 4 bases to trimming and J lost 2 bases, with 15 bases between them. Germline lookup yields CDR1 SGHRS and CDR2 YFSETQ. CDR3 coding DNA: TGCGCCAGCAGCGCCGACCCGGCACCTCAAGAGACCCAGTACTTC. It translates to CASSADPAPQETQYF. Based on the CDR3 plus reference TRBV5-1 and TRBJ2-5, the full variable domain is KAGVTQTPRYLIKTRGQQVTLSCSPISGHRSVSWYQQTPGQGLQFLFEYFSETQRNKGNFPGRFSGRQFSNSRSEMNVSTLELGDSALYLCASSADPAPQETQYFGPGTRLLVL.

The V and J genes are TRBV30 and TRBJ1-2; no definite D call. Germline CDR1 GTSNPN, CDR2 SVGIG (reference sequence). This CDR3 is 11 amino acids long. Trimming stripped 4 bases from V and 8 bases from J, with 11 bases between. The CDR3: CAWTELRGYTF. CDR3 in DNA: TGTGCCTGGACAGAACTTAGAGGCTACACCTTC.

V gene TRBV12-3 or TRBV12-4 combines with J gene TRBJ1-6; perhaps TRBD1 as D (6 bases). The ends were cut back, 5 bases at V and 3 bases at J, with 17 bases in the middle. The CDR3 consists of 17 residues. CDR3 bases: TGTGCCAGCAGTAAGCGCGTGGGGGCGTACTATAATTCACCCCTCCACTTT. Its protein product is CASSKRVGAYYNSPLHF.

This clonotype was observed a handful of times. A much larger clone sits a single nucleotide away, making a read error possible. Here the CDR3 reads CSVASGQRETQYF. The DNA for the CDR3 is TGCAGTGTAGCGAGCGGGCAGCGAGAGACCCAGTACTTC. This rearrangement joins TRBV20-1 to TRBJ2-4, with TRBD2 as a possible D gene (6 bases). The end of the DNA is better explained by TRBJ2-5, so the J call may be wrong. The length of the CDR3 is 13 residues. From germline, CDR1 is DFQATT and CDR2 SNEGSKA (reference sequence).

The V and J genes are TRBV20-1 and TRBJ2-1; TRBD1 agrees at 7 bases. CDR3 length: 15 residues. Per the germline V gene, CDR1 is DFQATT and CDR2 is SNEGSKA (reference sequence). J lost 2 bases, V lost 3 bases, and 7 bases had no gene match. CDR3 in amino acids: CSASKGASTYNEQFF. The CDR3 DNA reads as TGCAGTGCTAGTAAGGGGGCCTCCACCTACAATGAGCAGTTCTTC.

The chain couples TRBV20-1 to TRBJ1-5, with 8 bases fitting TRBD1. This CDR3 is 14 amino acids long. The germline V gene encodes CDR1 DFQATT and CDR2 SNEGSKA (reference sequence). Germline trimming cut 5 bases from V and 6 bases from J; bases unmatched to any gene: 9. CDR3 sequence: CSAEGQDRGQPQHF. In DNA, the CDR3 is TGCAGTGCTGAGGGACAGGATAGGGGTCAGCCCCAGCATTTT.

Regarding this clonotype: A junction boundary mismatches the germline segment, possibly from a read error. In DNA form, the CDR3 reads TGTGCCACCGGTGATCGGTGGCAGGGGGCGGACAGATACGCGTATTTT. Protein: CATGDRWQGADRYAYF. The chain carries TRBV24-1 and TRBJ2-3, with 8 bases lining up with TRBD1. The length of the CDR3 is 16 residues. The germline V gene has CDR1 KGHDR and CDR2 SFDVKD.

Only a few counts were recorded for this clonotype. The CDR3 region has the DNA TGCGCCAGCAGCTGGGGGACAGACCAGCTGATGGAACTGTTTTTT. This codes for CASSWGTDQLMELFF. The rearrangement uses TRBV5-1 and TRBJ1-4, with 7 bases identical to TRBD1. Germline V gene sequence: CDR1 SGHRS, CDR2 YFSETQ. CDR3 length: 15 amino acids. V gave up 3 bases and J gave up 12 bases; unmatched junction bases: 14. The full variable domain, rest sourced from reference TRBV5-1 and TRBJ1-4, is KAGVTQTPRYLIKTRGQQVTLSCSPISGHRSVSWYQQTPGQGLQFLFEYFSETQRNKGNFPGRFSGRQFSNSRSEMNVSTLELGDSALYLCASSWGTDQLMELFFGSGTQLSVL.

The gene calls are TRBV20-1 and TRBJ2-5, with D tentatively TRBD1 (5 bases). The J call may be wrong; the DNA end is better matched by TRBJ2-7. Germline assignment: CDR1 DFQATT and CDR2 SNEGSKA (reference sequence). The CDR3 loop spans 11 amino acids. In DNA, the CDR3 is TGCAGTGCTAGACTTCAGGGCGAGCAGTACTTC. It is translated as CSARLQGEQYF.

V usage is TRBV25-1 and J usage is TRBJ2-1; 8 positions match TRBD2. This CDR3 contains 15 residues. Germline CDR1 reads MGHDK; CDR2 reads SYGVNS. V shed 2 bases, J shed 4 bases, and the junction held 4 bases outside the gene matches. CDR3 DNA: TGTGCCAGCAGTGAAGCGGGACTAGGTTACAATGAGCAGTTCTTC. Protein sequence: CASSEAGLGYNEQFF.

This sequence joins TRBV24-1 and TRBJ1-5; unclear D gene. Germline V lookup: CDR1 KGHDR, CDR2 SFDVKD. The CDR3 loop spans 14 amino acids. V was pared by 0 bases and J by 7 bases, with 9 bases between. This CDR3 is CATSDLGSIQPQHF. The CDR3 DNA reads TGTGCCACCAGTGATTTGGGCAGTATACAGCCCCAGCATTTT.